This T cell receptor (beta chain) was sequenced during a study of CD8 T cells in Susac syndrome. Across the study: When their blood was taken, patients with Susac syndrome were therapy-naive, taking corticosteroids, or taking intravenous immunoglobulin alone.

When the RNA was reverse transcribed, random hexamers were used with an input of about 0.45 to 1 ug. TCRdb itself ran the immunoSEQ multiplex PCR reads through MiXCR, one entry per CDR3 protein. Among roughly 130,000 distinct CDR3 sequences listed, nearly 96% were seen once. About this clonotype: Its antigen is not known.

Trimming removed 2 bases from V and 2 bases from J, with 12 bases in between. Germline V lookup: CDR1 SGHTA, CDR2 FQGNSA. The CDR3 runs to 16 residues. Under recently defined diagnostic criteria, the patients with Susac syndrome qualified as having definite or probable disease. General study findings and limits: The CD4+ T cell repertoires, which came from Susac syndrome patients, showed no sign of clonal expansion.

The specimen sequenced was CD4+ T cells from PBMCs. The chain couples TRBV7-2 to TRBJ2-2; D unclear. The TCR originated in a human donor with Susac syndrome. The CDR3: CASSLQPLLNTGELFF. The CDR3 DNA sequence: TGTGCCAGCAGCTTACAGCCGTTACTAAACACCGGGGAGCTGTTTTTT.